Listed here are 20 T cell receptor beta chains from one sample, sequenced in a study of blood T cell repertoires in COVID-19. Profiling relied on immunoSEQ multiplex PCR, and the TCRdb table lists in-frame clones only, not all of them. The data hold about 96,000 clones, with roughly 90% observed a single time. Sample: peripheral blood. The receptors shown here come from a human donor with COVID-19, enrolled during active disease. The donor label of this sample is uncertain.

This clone has just a few counts. V gene TRBV7-6 combines with J gene TRBJ2-3; the match to TRBD2 covers 12 bases. The CDR3 is 17 amino acids. V was pared by 5 bases and J by 4 bases, with 10 bases of the junction left unmatched. From germline, CDR1 is SGHVS and CDR2 FNYEAQ. CDR3 nucleotides: TGTGCCAGCAGCCAGACTAGCGGGGGCCTCCGCGCAGATACGCAGTATTTT. Residues: CASSQTSGGLRADTQYF.

V is TRBV6-1 and J is TRBJ1-3; no reliable D call. V lost 6 bases, J lost 0 bases, and 9 bases lay in between. CDR1 MNHNS and CDR2 SASEGT come from the germline V gene. This CDR3 is built from 14 residues. CDR3 coding DNA: TGTGCCAGCAGGGAGTCTGCCTCTGGAAACACCATATATTTT. It codes for CASRESASGNTIYF.

The rearrangement joins TRBV15 to TRBJ1-2, with D possibly being TRBD1 (5 bases). CDR1 is LNHNV, CDR2 YYDKDF, per germline (reference sequence). V lost 0 bases to trimming and J lost 4 bases, with 15 bases between them. This CDR3 contains 16 residues. DNA for the CDR3: TGTGCCACCAGCAGAGATCTGTCTTCCAGGGTCTATGGCTACACCTTC. This gives the protein CATSRDLSSRVYGYTF.

This rearrangement joins TRBV19 to TRBJ1-6; D gene uncertain. The CDR3 length is 13 residues. Germline V gives CDR1 LNHDA, CDR2 SQIVND (reference sequence). Trimming took off 4 bases at V and 7 bases at J, with 8 bases between the two ends. The CDR3 here is CASSTDQNSPLHF. CDR3 coding DNA: TGTGCCAGTAGTACAGACCAGAATTCACCCCTCCACTTT.

The chain recombines TRBV7-6 with TRBJ2-1; TRBD2 might be the D (5 bases). Between the trimmed V and J ends, which lost 11 bases and 2 bases, there was a span of 7 bases. The germline V gene encodes CDR1 SGHVS and CDR2 FNYEAQ. The CDR3 has 11 amino acids. CDR3 coding DNA: TGTGCCCCCGGGACCTACAATGAGCAGTTCTTC. Protein product: CAPGTYNEQFF. Based on the CDR3 plus reference TRBV7-6 and TRBJ2-1, the full variable domain is GAGVSQSPRYKVTKRGQDVALRCDPISGHVSLYWYRQALGQGPEFLTYFNYEAQQDKSGLPNDRFSAERPEGSISTLTIQRTEQRDSAMYRCAPGTYNEQFFGPGTRLTVL.

V usage is TRBV12-3 or TRBV12-4 and J usage is TRBJ1-2; 7 bases are shared with TRBD1. This CDR3 is built from 12 residues. With 8 bases clipped from V and 6 bases from J, the junction kept 6 bases outside the gene matches. CDR3 amino acids: CASLDRANGYTF. The DNA of the CDR3 is TGTGCCAGCCTCGACAGGGCAAATGGCTACACCTTC.

This chain connects TRBV6-1 to TRBJ1-5; D call uncertain. CDR1 is MNHNS and CDR2 is SASEGT in the germline V gene. The CDR3 is made up of 14 amino acids. V lost 0 bases and J lost 3, with 6 bases in between. CDR3 coding DNA: TGTGCCAGCAGTGAAGCTCCTTTCAATCAGCCCCAGCATTTT. It encodes CASSEAPFNQPQHF.

The rearrangement links TRBV5-1 to TRBJ2-2, with 14 positions matching TRBD2. This CDR3 region has 15 residues. Trimming removed 8 bases from V and 5 bases from J; junction bases left unmatched: 5. Germline V gene lookup returns CDR1 SGHRS and CDR2 YFSETQ. The CDR3 DNA sequence: TGCGCCAGTCGGACTAGCGGGGGGAAAACCGGGGAGCTGTTTTTT. It codes for CASRTSGGKTGELFF.

The chain recombines TRBV3-1 (or the pseudogene TRBV3-2) with TRBJ1-2; D perhaps matches TRBD1 (5 bases). Germline lookup yields CDR1 LGHDT and CDR2 YNNKEL (reference sequence). The ends were cut back, 5 bases at V and 4 bases at J, with 11 bases in the middle. This CDR3 has 13 residues. The CDR3 spells CASSRRGPYGYTF. The CDR3 DNA reads TGTGCCAGCAGCAGGAGGGGACCCTATGGCTACACCTTC.

Only a few counts were recorded for this clone. The genes are TRBV10-1 and TRBJ1-6; D not certain. This CDR3 is 16 amino acids long. Germline CDR1 and CDR2: WNHNN and SYGVQD (reference sequence). Trimming cost V 5 bases and J 0 bases, with 11 bases left between them. CDR3 nucleotides: TGCGCCAGCAGTAGCGGCAGTAGCTCCTATAATTCACCCCTCCACTTT. This gives the protein CASSSGSSSYNSPLHF.

This rearrangement joins TRBV30 to TRBJ2-7; TRBD1 might be the D (5 bases). The V end lost 2 bases, the J end lost 3 bases, and 20 bases lay between the germline ends. The CDR3 is 16 residues long. Per the germline V gene, CDR1 is GTSNPN and CDR2 is SVGIG (reference sequence). The CDR3 DNA is TGTGCCTGGAGTCCGCCGCCGTACAGGTCTTACTACGAGCAGTACTTC. Its protein is CAWSPPPYRSYYEQYF.

J is TRBJ1-1 and V is TRBV19, with 7 bases aligning to TRBD1. CDR1 and CDR2 (germline): LNHDA, SQIVND (reference sequence). CDR3 length: 14 amino acids. V lost 4 bases to trimming and J lost 0 bases; unmatched junction nucleotides: 2. This CDR3 is CASSRQGLNTEAFF. In nucleotides, the CDR3 is TGTGCCAGTAGTAGACAGGGATTGAACACTGAAGCTTTCTTT.

V is TRBV19 and J is TRBJ1-1; 11 bases agree with TRBD1. Trimming took 5 bases from V and 1 from J; bases not matched to a gene: 9. This CDR3 has 17 amino acids. Germline values: CDR1 LNHDA, CDR2 SQIVND (reference sequence). CDR3 sequence (DNA): TGTGCCAGTAGTGCCCGGACAGGGGGCAGGAGGAACACTGAAGCTTTCTTT. Residues: CASSARTGGRRNTEAFF.

The V and J genes are TRBV28 and TRBJ2-5; D is perhaps TRBD2 (5 bases). The CDR3 runs to 15 residues. Germline V gene sequence: CDR1 MDHEN, CDR2 SYDVKM. Trimming removed 5 bases at V and 4 bases at J, with 17 bases between. The CDR3 DNA sequence: TGTGCCAGCAGTACCTGGGCAAGCGGTAGAGAGACCCAGTACTTC. It translates to CASSTWASGRETQYF.

In DNA, the CDR3 is TGTGCCAGCAGTGAAGTGGGGGGAGAGGTCGCGAACACCGGGGAGCTGTTTTTT. The encoded protein is CASSEVGGEVANTGELFF. V usage is TRBV2 and J usage is TRBJ2-2; TRBD2 is a possible D gene (6 bases). The CDR3 consists of 18 residues. Germline CDR1 SNHLY, CDR2 FYNNEI. Deletions cut 1 base from V and 0 bases from J, with 15 bases between. Combining the CDR3 with reference TRBV2 and TRBJ2-2 gives the whole variable domain EPEVTQTPSHQVTQMGQEVILRCVPISNHLYFYWYRQILGQKVEFLVSFYNNEISEKSEIFDDQFSVERPDGSNFTLKIRSTKLEDSAMYFCASSEVGGEVANTGELFFGEGSRLTVL.

Here the CDR3 DNA reads TGTGCCAGTAGTATAGACCCGCGCACGAGCTCCTACGAGCAGTACTTC. Translated: CASSIDPRTSSYEQYF. This chain joins TRBV19 and TRBJ2-7; D is ambiguous. Germline assignment: CDR1 LNHDA and CDR2 SQIVND (reference sequence). Trimming cost V 0 bases and J 0 bases, with 12 bases left between them. The CDR3 spans 16 residues.

The chain couples TRBV19 to TRBJ2-3; 7 nucleotides match TRBD1. Germline CDR1 reads LNHDA; CDR2 reads SQIVND (reference sequence). CDR3 length equals 13 residues. J lost 4 bases, V lost 8 bases, and 6 bases had no gene match. The CDR3 spells CASHRGEADTQYF. CDR3 DNA: TGTGCCAGTCACAGGGGCGAGGCAGATACGCAGTATTTT.

The gene calls are TRBV14 and TRBJ2-1; the match to TRBD2 covers 7 bases. Germline-derived CDR1 and CDR2 are SGHDN and FVKESK. The CDR3 runs to 14 residues. V shed 2 bases and J 10 bases; nucleotides not matched to a gene: 8. CDR3 in DNA: TGTGCCAGCAGCCAATACGGACTAGTCGCCGAGCAGTTCTTC. Translating it yields CASSQYGLVAEQFF.

This clone was recorded once. The rearrangement links TRBV6-5 to TRBJ2-7; the D is unclear. Trimming pared 8 bases from V and 5 bases from J, leaving 13 bases between. The CDR3 is made up of 12 amino acids. Germline V gene data show CDR1 as MNHEY and CDR2 as SVGAGI. This CDR3 reads CASYIHPDEQYF. The CDR3 region has the DNA TGTGCCAGCTATATACACCCCGACGAGCAGTACTTC.

The rearrangement joins TRBV27 to TRBJ2-7; TRBD2 matches at 10 bases. Germline V gene lookup returns CDR1 MNHEY and CDR2 SMNVEV (reference sequence). The CDR3 totals 16 residues. The ends lost 6 bases at V and 7 bases at J; junction bases unmatched: 15. The DNA of the CDR3 is TGTGCCAGCAGCCTCGCTAGCGGGAGCCCCCCGAAAGAGCAGTACTTC. This encodes CASSLASGSPPKEQYF.